The 6 T cell receptor beta chains below come from one sample, sequenced in a study of monozygotic twins with inflammatory bowel disease. TCRdb reanalyzed the 5' RACE reads, giving one entry per CDR3 protein sequence and no DNA. The table for this sample gives some 190,000 distinct CDR3 sequences. Sequenced sample: blood. These receptors were obtained from a human donor with ulcerative colitis or Crohn's disease, or a healthy co-twin of an affected twin (not recorded which).

The rearrangement joins TRBV30 to TRBJ2-3; TCRdb outputs TRBD2, but without DNA this stays unchecked. This CDR3 comprises 15 residues. Per the germline V gene, CDR1 is GTSNPN and CDR2 is SVGIG (reference sequence). The chain's CDR3 is CAWSGLAGHRDTQYF. Complete variable domain (other parts from reference TRBV30 and TRBJ2-3): SQTIHQWPATLVQPVGSPLSLECTVEGTSNPNLYWYRQAAGRGLQLLFYSVGIGQISSEVPQNLSASRPQDRQFILSSKKLLLSDSGFYLCAWSGLAGHRDTQYFGPGTRLTVL.

This CDR3 reads CASSLVSSGRGGTDTQYF. This sequence joins TRBV11-1 and TRBJ2-3; no DNA is available, so the TRBD1 call from TCRdb remains unchecked. The CDR3 spans 18 residues. Germline lookup yields CDR1 SGHAT and CDR2 FQDESV (reference sequence).

J is TRBJ2-1 and V is TRBV6-1; the TCRdb D gene call, TRBD2, has no DNA to confirm it. The germline V gene encodes CDR1 MNHNS and CDR2 SASEGT. CDR3 length: 15 amino acids. The CDR3 reads CASSETGESHNEQFF.

The rearrangement uses TRBV6-2 or TRBV6-3 and TRBJ1-5. The CDR3 length is 15 residues. Germline V gene sequence: CDR1 MNHEY, CDR2 SVGEGT. The CDR3 protein is CASSWYRGSNQPQHF.

The rearrangement links TRBV29-1 to TRBJ1-2. The CDR3 spans 13 residues. Germline assignment: CDR1 SQVTM and CDR2 ANQGSEA. The CDR3 loop reads CSAEGRVGDGYTF.

The rearrangement uses TRBV5-5 and TRBJ2-3. CDR1 SGHKS and CDR2 YYEKEE come from the germline V gene (reference sequence). CDR3 length: 16 amino acids. CDR3 region: CASRLLDRAAADTQYF.